One T cell receptor (beta chain) is described in this entry. Its specificity is not known. This sample was included in a study of T cell responses to AZD1222 COVID-19 vaccine. Study-level points and caveats: Compared with day 0, the breadth and depth of the Spike-specific TCR repertoire rose significantly after two doses of AZD1222. Nearly half of unique spike-specific TCRs reportedly avoided B.1.351 and B.1.1.7 mutated regions. Vaccine-associated CD4 TCRs ranged over spike, dominating at 160-218 and 743-854.

Produced via immunoSEQ multiplex PCR; TCRdb's table is partial and in-frame only. The table lists 120,000 or so clones, more than 80% of them singletons. This specimen was peripheral blood, taken on day 0 of AZD1222 vaccination. The TCR comes from an adult in good health.

For the CDR3, the DNA is TGTGCCAGCATAAGGCTAGCGGGAGCCGCAGATACGCAGTATTTT. Translation gives CASIRLAGAADTQYF. The gene calls are TRBV7-2 and TRBJ2-3; 10 nucleotides line up with TRBD2. The CDR3 consists of 15 residues. Per the germline V gene, CDR1 is SGHTA and CDR2 is FQGNSA. V lost 7 bases, J lost 4 bases, and 8 bases stayed unmatched.